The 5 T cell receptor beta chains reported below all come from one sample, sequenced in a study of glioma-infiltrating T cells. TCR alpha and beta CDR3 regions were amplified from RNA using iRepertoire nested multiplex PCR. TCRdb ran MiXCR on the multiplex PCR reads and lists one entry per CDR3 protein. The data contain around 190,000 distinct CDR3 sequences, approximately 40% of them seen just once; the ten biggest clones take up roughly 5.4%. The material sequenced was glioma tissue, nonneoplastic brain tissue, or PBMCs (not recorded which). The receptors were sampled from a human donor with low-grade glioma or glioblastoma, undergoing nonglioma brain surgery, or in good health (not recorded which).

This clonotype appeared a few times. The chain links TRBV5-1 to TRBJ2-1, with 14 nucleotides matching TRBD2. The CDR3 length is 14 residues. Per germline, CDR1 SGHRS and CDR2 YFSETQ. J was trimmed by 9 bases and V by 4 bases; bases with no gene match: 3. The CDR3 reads CASSPGLAGVEQFF. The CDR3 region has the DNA TGCGCCAGCAGCCCGGGACTAGCGGGAGTTGAGCAGTTCTTC.

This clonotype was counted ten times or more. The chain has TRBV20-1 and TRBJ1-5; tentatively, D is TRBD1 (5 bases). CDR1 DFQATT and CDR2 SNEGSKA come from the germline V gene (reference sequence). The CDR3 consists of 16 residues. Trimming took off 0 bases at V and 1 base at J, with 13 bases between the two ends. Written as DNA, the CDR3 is TGCAGTGCTAGAGATCCCGACAGACCCAGCAATCAGCCCCAGCATTTT. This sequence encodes CSARDPDRPSNQPQHF.

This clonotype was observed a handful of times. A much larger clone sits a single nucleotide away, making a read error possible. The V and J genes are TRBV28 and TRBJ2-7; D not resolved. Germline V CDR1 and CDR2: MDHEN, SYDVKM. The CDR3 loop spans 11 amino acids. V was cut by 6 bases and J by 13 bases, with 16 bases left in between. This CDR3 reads CASSPPGTIYF. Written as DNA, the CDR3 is TGTGCCAGCAGCCCCCCTGGAACTATCTACTTC.

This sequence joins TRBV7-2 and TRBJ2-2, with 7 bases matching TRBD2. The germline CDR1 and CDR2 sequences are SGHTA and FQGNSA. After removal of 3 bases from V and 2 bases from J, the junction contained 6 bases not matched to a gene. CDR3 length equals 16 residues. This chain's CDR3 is CASSLTSRSNTGELFF. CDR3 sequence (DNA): TGTGCCAGCAGCTTGACTAGCAGGAGCAACACCGGGGAGCTGTTTTTT.

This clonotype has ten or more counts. CDR3 sequence reads: CASSQKRLFTDTQYF. The CDR3, as DNA: TGCGCCAGCAGCCAAAAAAGGCTTTTCACAGATACGCAGTATTTT. The genes are TRBV4-1 and TRBJ2-3, with no clear D. CDR3 length: 15 amino acids. Germline-derived CDR1 and CDR2 are MGHRA and YSYEKL. Trimming removed 2 bases at V and 2 bases at J, with 11 bases between.